These 18 T cell receptor beta chains came from one sample sequenced in a study of blood T cell repertoires in COVID-19. Using immunoSEQ multiplex PCR, the repertoire was profiled, and TCRdb retains in-frame clones only, with some absent. Of 250,000 to 300,000 clones listed, roughly 88% are singletons. Sequencing was carried out using peripheral blood. The receptors originated from a woman in her 70s with acute or convalescent COVID-19.

The chain joins TRBV6-1 to TRBJ1-2; D is ambiguous. V lost 2 bases, J lost 7 bases, and 17 bases lay in between. Germline CDR1 MNHNS, CDR2 SASEGT. The CDR3 is 15 residues long. CDR3 residues: CASSELALSAGGYTF. CDR3 nucleotide sequence: TGTGCCAGCAGTGAATTGGCACTTTCCGCGGGTGGCTACACCTTC.

The chain is built from TRBV7-9 and TRBJ2-5, with 7 bases fitting TRBD1. Germline V gene sequence: CDR1 SEHNR, CDR2 FQNEAQ (reference sequence). With V trimmed by 3 bases and J by 5 bases, 9 bases remained unmatched. The CDR3 is 15 residues long. The CDR3, as DNA: TGTGCCAGCAGCTTGGGGGACAGCTCCAGGGAGACCCAGTACTTC. It yields the protein CASSLGDSSRETQYF.

The chain couples TRBV12-3 or TRBV12-4 to TRBJ2-4; the D is unclear. Trimming left V 3 bases short and J 8 bases short, with 5 bases between. The CDR3 is 11 residues long. CDR3 loop: CASSLRDIQYF. As DNA, the CDR3 is TGTGCCAGCAGTTTGAGAGACATTCAGTACTTC.

This chain connects TRBV5-1 to TRBJ1-1, with TRBD1 matching over 7 bases. The germline CDR1 and CDR2 sequences are SGHRS and YFSETQ. CDR3 length: 15 residues. V lost 5 bases and J lost 0; bases outside the gene matches: 7. The DNA for the CDR3 is TGCGCCAGCAGGACTCAGGGGGGCTTGAACACTGAAGCTTTCTTT. It encodes CASRTQGGLNTEAFF.

This clone was seen only a few times. The chain joins TRBV14 to TRBJ1-6, with 7 bases aligning to TRBD1. The junction had 4 bases not matched to a gene; V was cut back by 5 bases and J by 6 bases. The CDR3 runs to 14 residues. Looked up from germline, CDR1 is SGHDN and CDR2 is FVKESK. CDR3 sequence: CASSYTGANSPLHF. CDR3 in DNA: TGTGCCAGCAGCTACACAGGGGCTAATTCACCCCTCCACTTT. Full variable domain (missing parts from reference TRBV14 and TRBJ1-6): EAGVTQFPSHSVIEKGQTVTLRCDPISGHDNLYWYRRVMGKEIKFLLHFVKESKQDESGMPNNRFLAERTGGTYSTLKVQPAELEDSGVYFCASSYTGANSPLHFGNGTRLTVT.

This chain links TRBV12-3 or TRBV12-4 with TRBJ1-5, with 8 nucleotides matching TRBD1. The junction had 5 bases not matched to a gene; V was cut back by 6 bases and J by 7 bases. CDR3 length: 13 amino acids. The CDR3 sequence is CASRLTGDQPQHF. CDR3 nucleotide sequence: TGTGCCAGCAGGTTGACAGGGGACCAGCCCCAGCATTTT.

This rearrangement joins TRBV3-1 (or the pseudogene TRBV3-2) to TRBJ1-2; TRBD1 matches 10 bases. Germline trimming cut 6 bases from V and 5 bases from J; bases unmatched to any gene: 9. Per the germline V gene, CDR1 is LGHDT and CDR2 is YNNKEL (reference sequence). The CDR3 length is 15 residues. The CDR3 bases are TGTGCCAGCAGTCGGACAGGGGGTTCCCCTTATGGCTACACCTTC. The encoded protein is CASSRTGGSPYGYTF.

The chain recombines TRBV2 with TRBJ2-2; 10 bases align to TRBD2. V was pared by 6 bases and J by 1 base, with 11 bases of the junction left unmatched. This CDR3 is built from 18 residues. Germline CDR1 SNHLY, CDR2 FYNNEI. The CDR3 loop reads CASSRGRRLAGNTGELFF. CDR3 DNA: TGTGCCAGCAGCCGGGGCCGGAGACTAGCGGGGAACACCGGGGAGCTGTTTTTT.

The chain joins TRBV7-2 to TRBJ2-7; 12 nucleotides align to TRBD2. Germline CDR1 reads SGHTA; CDR2 reads FQGNSA. The V gene end was trimmed by 5 bases and the J gene end by 3 bases; junction bases not matched to a gene: 5. This CDR3 is built from 15 residues. The CDR3 coding sequence is TGTGCCAGCAGCCAACGGACTAGCGGGGTCTACGAGCAGTACTTC. Protein: CASSQRTSGVYEQYF.

This clone was recorded once. V and J are TRBV19 and TRBJ1-2; D is uncertain. The CDR3 is 15 amino acids. Germline values: CDR1 LNHDA, CDR2 SQIVND (reference sequence). V lost 9 bases and J lost 7, with 24 bases in between. CDR3 protein: CASPEEYRATSGYTF. As DNA, the CDR3 is TGTGCCAGCCCCGAGGAATACCGGGCTACTAGTGGCTACACCTTC.

Notes on this clone: The sample has other DNA sequences that encode this CDR3 too. This sequence joins TRBV2 and TRBJ1-2; possible D gene TRBD1, 6 bases. V was clipped by 4 bases and J by 2 bases, with 8 bases between them. Germline V gene lookup returns CDR1 SNHLY and CDR2 FYNNEI. The CDR3 sequence is 13 residues long. The CDR3 protein is CASSVDSNYGYTF. CDR3 sequence (DNA): TGTGCCAGCAGTGTGGACAGCAACTATGGCTACACCTTC.

The CDR3 DNA follows: TGTGCCAGCAGGGTCACAGGGCTTCGGGCCCTCCACTTT. Residues: CASRVTGLRALHF. The chain employs TRBV6-5 and TRBJ1-6; TRBD1 is a possible D gene (6 bases). Trimming left V 6 bases short and J 14 bases short, with 17 bases between. The CDR3 is 13 amino acids. Germline-derived CDR1 and CDR2 are MNHEY and SVGAGI.

The table lists this clone with a count of one. The CDR3 sequence: CASSLEGNSNQPQHF. The CDR3 DNA reads TGCGCCAGCAGCTTGGAGGGGAATAGCAATCAGCCCCAGCATTTT. The chain combines TRBV5-1 with TRBJ1-5; a weak D match, TRBD1 (5 bases). CDR1 and CDR2 (germline): SGHRS, YFSETQ. This CDR3 has 15 amino acids. The V end lost 0 bases, the J end lost 0 bases, and 7 bases lay between the germline ends. Full variable domain (rest looked up from reference TRBV5-1 and TRBJ1-5): KAGVTQTPRYLIKTRGQQVTLSCSPISGHRSVSWYQQTPGQGLQFLFEYFSETQRNKGNFPGRFSGRQFSNSRSEMNVSTLELGDSALYLCASSLEGNSNQPQHFGDGTRLSIL.

The V call is TRBV5-5, the J call TRBJ2-1; D is possibly TRBD1 (5 bases). This CDR3 has 15 residues. Germline V gives CDR1 SGHKS, CDR2 YYEKEE (reference sequence). The germline V and J ends were trimmed by 2 bases and 8 bases, with 17 bases remaining between them. This chain's CDR3 is CASSLRAQGRDEQFF. DNA for the CDR3: TGTGCCAGCAGCTTAAGGGCGCAGGGAAGGGATGAGCAGTTCTTC.

The genes are TRBV7-3 and TRBJ2-1; 7 bases map to TRBD1. The CDR3 covers 15 residues. From germline, CDR1 is SGHTA and CDR2 FQGTGA. After removal of 1 base from V and 9 bases from J, the junction contained 9 bases not matched to a gene. The CDR3 DNA sequence: TGTGCCAGCAGCTTAATGTCAGGGGGTTCCGGTGAGCAGTTCTTC. Its translation: CASSLMSGGSGEQFF.

This chain uses TRBV7-2 with TRBJ2-1; 13 nucleotides match TRBD2. Trimming took 5 bases from V and 9 from J; bases not matched to a gene: 7. The V gene's germline CDR1 is SGHTA and CDR2 FQGNSA. The CDR3 runs to 15 residues. The CDR3, as DNA: TGTGCCAGCAGCCCAGGGGGACTAGCGGGGCGTGAGCAGTTCTTC. It specifies CASSPGGLAGREQFF.

The J gene is TRBJ1-4, the V gene TRBV9; TRBD1 might be the D (5 bases). Trimming removed 3 bases at V and 4 bases at J, with 13 bases between. The CDR3 has 15 residues. Per germline, CDR1 SGDLS and CDR2 YYNGEE. CDR3: CASSEGRRLNEKLFF. The DNA for the CDR3 is TGTGCCAGCAGCGAGGGGAGGCGGCTTAATGAAAAACTGTTTTTT.

The V and J genes are TRBV29-1 and TRBJ2-5; TRBD2 might be the D (7 bases). V shed 4 bases and J shed 5 bases, with 8 bases lying between them. Looked up from germline, CDR1 is SQVTM and CDR2 is ANQGSEA. The CDR3 has 11 amino acids. CDR3 protein: CSVGGGETQYF. CDR3 in DNA: TGCAGCGTTGGCGGGGGCGAGACCCAGTACTTC.